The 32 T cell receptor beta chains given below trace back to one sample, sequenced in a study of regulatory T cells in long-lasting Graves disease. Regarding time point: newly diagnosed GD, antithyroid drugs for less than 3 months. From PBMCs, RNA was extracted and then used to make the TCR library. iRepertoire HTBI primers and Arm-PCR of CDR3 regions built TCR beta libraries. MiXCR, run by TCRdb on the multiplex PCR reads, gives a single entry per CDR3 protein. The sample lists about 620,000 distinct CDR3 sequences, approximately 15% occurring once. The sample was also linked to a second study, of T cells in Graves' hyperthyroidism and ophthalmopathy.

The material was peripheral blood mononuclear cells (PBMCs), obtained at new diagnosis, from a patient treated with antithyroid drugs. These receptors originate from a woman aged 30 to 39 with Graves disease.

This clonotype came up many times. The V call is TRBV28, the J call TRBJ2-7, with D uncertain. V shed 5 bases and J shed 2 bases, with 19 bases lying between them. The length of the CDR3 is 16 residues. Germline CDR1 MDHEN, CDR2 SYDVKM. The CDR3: CASSPTVSRSTYEQYF. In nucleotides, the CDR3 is TGTGCCAGCAGTCCAACCGTGTCTCGGAGTACCTACGAGCAGTACTTC.

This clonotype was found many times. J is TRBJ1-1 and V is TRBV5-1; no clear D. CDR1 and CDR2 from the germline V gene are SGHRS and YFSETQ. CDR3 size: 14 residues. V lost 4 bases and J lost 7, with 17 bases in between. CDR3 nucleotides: TGCGCCAGCAGCCCAGCGTTACCAAACCATGAAGCTTTCTTT. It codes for CASSPALPNHEAFF.

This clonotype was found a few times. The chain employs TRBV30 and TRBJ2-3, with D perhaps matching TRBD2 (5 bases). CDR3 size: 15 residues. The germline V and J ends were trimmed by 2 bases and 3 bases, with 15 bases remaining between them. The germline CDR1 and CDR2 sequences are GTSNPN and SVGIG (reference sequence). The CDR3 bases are TGTGCCTGGAGTAGGACTCGGTCGAGAACAGATACGCAGTATTTT. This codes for CAWSRTRSRTDTQYF.

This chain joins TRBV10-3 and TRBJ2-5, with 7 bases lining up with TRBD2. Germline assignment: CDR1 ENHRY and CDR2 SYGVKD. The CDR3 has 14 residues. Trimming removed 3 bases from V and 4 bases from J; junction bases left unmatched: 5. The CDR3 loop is CAISEPTGGETQYF. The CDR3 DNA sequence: TGTGCCATCAGTGAACCAACGGGGGGAGAGACCCAGTACTTC.

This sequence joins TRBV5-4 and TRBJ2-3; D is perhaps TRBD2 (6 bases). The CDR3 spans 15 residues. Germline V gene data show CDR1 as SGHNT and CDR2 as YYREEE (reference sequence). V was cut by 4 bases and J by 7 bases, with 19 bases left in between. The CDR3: CASSASTGDFNTQYF. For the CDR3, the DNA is TGTGCCAGCAGCGCCTCTACGGGAGATTTTAATACGCAGTATTTT.

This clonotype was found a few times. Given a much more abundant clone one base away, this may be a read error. In DNA, the CDR3 is TGTGCCAGCAGTGAAGCGCGTCAAGGGTGGGGAGATCAGCCCCAGCATTTT. Protein sequence: CASSEARQGWGDQPQHF. This chain links TRBV6-1 with TRBJ1-5; no reliable D call. CDR3 length: 17 residues. Germline V gives CDR1 MNHNS, CDR2 SASEGT. The V gene lost 0 bases and the J gene lost 5 bases, with 17 bases spanning the gap.

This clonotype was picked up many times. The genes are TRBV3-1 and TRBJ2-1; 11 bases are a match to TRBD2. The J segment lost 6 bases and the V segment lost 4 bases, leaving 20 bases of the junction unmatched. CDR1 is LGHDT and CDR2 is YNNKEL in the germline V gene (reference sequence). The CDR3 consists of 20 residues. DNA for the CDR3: TGTGCCAGCAGCCCCAAACCGGGACTAGCGGAACGGGTCACCTCCAATGAGCAGTTCTTC. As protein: CASSPKPGLAERVTSNEQFF.

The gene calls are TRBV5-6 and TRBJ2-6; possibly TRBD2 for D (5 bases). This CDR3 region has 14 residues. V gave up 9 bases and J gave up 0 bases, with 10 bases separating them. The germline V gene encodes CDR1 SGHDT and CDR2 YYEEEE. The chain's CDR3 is CAIPGNSGANVLTF. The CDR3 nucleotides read TGTGCCATCCCGGGAAACTCTGGGGCCAACGTCCTGACTTTC. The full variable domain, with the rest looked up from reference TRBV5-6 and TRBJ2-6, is DAGVTQSPTHLIKTRGQQVTLRCSPKSGHDTVSWYQQALGQGPQFIFQYYEEEERQRGNFPDRFSGHQFPNYSSELNVNALLLGDSALYLCAIPGNSGANVLTFGAGSRLTVL.

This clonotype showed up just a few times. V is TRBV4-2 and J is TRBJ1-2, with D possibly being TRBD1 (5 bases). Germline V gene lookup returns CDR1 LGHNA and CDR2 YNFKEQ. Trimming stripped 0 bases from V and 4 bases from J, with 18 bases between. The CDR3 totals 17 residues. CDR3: CASSQDLMTPQGYGYTF. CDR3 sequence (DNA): TGTGCCAGCAGCCAAGACCTTATGACCCCTCAGGGCTATGGCTACACCTTC.

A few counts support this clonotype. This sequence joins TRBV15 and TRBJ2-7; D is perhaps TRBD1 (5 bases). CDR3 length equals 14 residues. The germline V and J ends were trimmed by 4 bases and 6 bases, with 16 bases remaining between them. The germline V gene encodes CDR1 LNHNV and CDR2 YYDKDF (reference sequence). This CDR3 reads CATSTTERQSEQYF. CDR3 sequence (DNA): TGTGCCACCAGCACGACAGAACGGCAGTCCGAGCAGTACTTC.

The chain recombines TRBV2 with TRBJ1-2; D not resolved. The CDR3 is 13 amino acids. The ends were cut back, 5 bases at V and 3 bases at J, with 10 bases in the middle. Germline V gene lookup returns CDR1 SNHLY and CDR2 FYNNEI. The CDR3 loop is CASSRGSDYGYTF. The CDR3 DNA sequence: TGTGCCAGCAGTCGAGGGAGCGACTATGGCTACACCTTC.

The CDR3 here is CASLFRPGAYGYTF. The CDR3 DNA follows: TGTGCCAGCTTGTTTAGGCCAGGGGCGTATGGCTACACCTTC. This chain uses TRBV7-2 with TRBJ1-2; possible D gene TRBD1, 6 bases. Germline CDR1 and CDR2: SGHTA and FQGNSA. V lost 8 bases and J lost 5, with 18 bases in between. The CDR3 is 14 amino acids.

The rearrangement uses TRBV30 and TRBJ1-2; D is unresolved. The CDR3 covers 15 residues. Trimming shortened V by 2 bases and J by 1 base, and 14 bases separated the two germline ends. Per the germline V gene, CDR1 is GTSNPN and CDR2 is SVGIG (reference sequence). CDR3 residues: CAWSPGATINYGYTF. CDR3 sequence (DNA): TGTGCCTGGAGTCCGGGAGCCACTATTAACTATGGCTACACCTTC.

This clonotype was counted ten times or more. The CDR3 nucleotides read TGCAGCGTTAAAATCGGGACGGACTCTGGGGCCAACGTCCTGACTTTC. It codes for CSVKIGTDSGANVLTF. V is TRBV29-1 and J is TRBJ2-6; the D call may be TRBD1 or TRBD2 (5 bases each). The CDR3 spans 16 residues. Trimming shortened V by 5 bases and J by 0 bases, and 14 bases separated the two germline ends. Germline-derived CDR1 and CDR2 are SQVTM and ANQGSEA.

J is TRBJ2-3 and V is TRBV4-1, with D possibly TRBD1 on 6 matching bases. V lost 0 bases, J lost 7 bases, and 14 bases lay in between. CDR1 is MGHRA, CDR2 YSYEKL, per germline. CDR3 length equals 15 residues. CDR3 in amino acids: CASSQDGDKSNTQYF. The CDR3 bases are TGCGCCAGCAGCCAAGACGGGGACAAATCAAATACGCAGTATTTT.

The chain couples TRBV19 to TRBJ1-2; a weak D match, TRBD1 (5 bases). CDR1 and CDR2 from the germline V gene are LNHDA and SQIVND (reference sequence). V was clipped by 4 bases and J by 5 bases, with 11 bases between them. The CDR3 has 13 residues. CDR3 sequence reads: CASSTPEGYGYTF. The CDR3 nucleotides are TGTGCCAGTAGTACCCCCGAGGGGTATGGCTACACCTTC. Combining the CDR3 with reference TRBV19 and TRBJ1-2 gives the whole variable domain DGGITQSPKYLFRKEGQNVTLSCEQNLNHDAMYWYRQDPGQGLRLIYYSQIVNDFQKGDIAEGYSVSREKKESFPLTVTSAQKNPTAFYLCASSTPEGYGYTFGSGTRLTVV.

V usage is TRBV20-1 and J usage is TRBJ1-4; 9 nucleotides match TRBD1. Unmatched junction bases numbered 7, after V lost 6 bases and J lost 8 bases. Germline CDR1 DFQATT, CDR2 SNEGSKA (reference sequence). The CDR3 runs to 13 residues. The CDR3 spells CSADRGGGEKLFF. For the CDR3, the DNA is TGCAGTGCGGACAGGGGAGGAGGGGAAAAACTGTTTTTT.

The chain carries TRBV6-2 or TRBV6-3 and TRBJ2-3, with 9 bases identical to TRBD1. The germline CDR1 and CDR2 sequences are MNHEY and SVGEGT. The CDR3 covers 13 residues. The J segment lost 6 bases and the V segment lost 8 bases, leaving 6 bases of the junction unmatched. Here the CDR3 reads CASRDRARDTQYF. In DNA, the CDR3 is TGTGCCAGCCGGGACAGGGCCCGGGATACGCAGTATTTT.

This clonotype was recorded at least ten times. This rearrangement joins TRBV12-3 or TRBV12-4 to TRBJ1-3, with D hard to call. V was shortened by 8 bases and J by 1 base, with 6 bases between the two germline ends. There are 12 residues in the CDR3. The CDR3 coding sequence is TGTGCCAGCCAGAGTTCTGGAAACACCATATATTTT. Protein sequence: CASQSSGNTIYF.

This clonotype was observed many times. The CDR3 reads CASSPAYAQPQHF. The CDR3 coding sequence is TGTGCCAGCAGTCCAGCATATGCCCAGCCCCAGCATTTT. The chain employs TRBV28 and TRBJ1-5; D is undetermined. Germline V CDR1 and CDR2: MDHEN, SYDVKM. V was pared by 5 bases and J by 7 bases, with 12 bases between. The CDR3 runs to 13 residues. Full variable domain (outside the CDR3, taken from reference TRBV28 and TRBJ1-5): DVKVTQSSRYLVKRTGEKVFLECVQDMDHENMFWYRQDPGLGLRLIYFSYDVKMKEKGDIPEGYSVSREKKERFSLILESASTNQTSMYLCASSPAYAQPQHFGDGTRLSIL.

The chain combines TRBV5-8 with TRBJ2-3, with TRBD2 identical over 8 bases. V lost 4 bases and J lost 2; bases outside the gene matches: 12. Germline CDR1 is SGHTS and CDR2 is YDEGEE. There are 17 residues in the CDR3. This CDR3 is CASSRRAGALATDTQYF. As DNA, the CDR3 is TGTGCCAGCAGCCGAAGAGCGGGGGCCCTTGCCACAGATACGCAGTATTTT. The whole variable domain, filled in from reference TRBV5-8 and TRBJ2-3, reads EAGVTQSPTHLIKTRGQQATLRCSPISGHTSVYWYQQALGLGLQFLLWYDEGEERNRGNFPPRFSGRQFPNYSSELNVNALELEDSALYLCASSRRAGALATDTQYFGPGTRLTVL.

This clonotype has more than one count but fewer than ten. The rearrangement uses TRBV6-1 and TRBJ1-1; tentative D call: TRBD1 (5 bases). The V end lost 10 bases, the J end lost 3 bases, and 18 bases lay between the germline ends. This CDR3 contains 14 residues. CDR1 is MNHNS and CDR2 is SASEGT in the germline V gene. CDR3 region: CATGTGGGDTEAFF. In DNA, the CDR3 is TGTGCCACCGGGACCGGAGGTGGGGACACTGAAGCTTTCTTT.

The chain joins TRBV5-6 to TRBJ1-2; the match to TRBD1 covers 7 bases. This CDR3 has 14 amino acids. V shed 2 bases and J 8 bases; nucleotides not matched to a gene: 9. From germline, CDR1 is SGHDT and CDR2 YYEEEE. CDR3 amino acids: CASSLPDRESGYTF. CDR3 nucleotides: TGTGCCAGCAGCTTACCCGACAGGGAGAGCGGCTACACCTTC.

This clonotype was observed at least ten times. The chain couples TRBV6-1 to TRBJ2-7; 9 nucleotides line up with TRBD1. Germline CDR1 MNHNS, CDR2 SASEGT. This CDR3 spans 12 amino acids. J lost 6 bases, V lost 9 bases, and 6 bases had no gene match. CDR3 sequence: CASWDREGEQYF. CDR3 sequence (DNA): TGTGCCAGTTGGGACAGGGAGGGCGAGCAGTACTTC.

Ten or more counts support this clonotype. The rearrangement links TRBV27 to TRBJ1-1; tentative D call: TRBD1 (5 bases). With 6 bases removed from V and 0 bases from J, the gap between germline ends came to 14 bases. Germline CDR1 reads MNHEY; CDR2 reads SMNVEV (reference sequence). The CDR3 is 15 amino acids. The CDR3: CASRPRQSMNTEAFF. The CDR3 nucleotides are TGTGCCAGCAGACCCCGACAGTCCATGAACACTGAAGCTTTCTTT.

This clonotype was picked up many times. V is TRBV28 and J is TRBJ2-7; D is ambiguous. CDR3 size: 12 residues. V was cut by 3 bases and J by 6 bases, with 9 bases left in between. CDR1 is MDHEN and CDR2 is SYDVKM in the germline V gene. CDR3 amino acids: CASSFRVTEQYF. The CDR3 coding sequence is TGTGCCAGCAGTTTTAGGGTAACCGAGCAGTACTTC.

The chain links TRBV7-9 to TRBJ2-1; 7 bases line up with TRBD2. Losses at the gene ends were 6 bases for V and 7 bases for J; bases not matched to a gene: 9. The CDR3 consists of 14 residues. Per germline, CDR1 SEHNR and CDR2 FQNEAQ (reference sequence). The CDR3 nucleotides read TGTGCCAGCAGAACAGCGGGAACGGGGAATGAGCAGTTCTTC. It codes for CASRTAGTGNEQFF.

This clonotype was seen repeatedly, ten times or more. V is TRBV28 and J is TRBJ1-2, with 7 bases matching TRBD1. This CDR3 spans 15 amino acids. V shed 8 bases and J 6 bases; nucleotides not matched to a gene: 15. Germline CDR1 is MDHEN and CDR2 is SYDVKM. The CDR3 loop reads CASGYGDRESDGYTF. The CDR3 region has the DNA TGTGCCAGCGGCTATGGTGACAGGGAATCGGATGGCTACACCTTC.

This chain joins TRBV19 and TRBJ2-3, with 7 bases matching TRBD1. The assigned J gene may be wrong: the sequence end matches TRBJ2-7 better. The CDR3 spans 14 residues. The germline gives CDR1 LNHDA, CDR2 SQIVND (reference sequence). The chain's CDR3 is CASSIWPGGNEQYF. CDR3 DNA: TGTGCCAGTAGTATATGGCCAGGGGGTAACGAGCAGTACTTC.

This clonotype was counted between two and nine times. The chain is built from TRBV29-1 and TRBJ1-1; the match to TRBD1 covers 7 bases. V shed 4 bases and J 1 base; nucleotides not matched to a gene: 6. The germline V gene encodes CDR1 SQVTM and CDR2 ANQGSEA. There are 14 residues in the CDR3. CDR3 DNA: TGCAGCGTTGTTACGTACAGGGGGAACACTGAAGCTTTCTTT. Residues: CSVVTYRGNTEAFF.

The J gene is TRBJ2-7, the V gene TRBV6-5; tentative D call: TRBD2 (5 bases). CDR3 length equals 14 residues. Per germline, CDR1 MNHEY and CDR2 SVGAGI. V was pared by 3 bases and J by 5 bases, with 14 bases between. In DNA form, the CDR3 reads TGTGCCAGCAGTTATGGGCTAGCTCGGCACGAGCAGTACTTC. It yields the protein CASSYGLARHEQYF.

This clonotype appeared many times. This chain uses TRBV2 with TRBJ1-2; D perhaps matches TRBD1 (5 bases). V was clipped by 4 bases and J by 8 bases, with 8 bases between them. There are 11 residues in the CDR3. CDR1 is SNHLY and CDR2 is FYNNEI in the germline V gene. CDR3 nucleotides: TGTGCCAGCAGTGTCGGGGACGGCTACACCTTC. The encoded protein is CASSVGDGYTF. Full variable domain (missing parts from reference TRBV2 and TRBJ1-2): EPEVTQTPSHQVTQMGQEVILRCVPISNHLYFYWYRQILGQKVEFLVSFYNNEISEKSEIFDDQFSVERPDGSNFTLKIRSTKLEDSAMYFCASSVGDGYTFGSGTRLTVV.